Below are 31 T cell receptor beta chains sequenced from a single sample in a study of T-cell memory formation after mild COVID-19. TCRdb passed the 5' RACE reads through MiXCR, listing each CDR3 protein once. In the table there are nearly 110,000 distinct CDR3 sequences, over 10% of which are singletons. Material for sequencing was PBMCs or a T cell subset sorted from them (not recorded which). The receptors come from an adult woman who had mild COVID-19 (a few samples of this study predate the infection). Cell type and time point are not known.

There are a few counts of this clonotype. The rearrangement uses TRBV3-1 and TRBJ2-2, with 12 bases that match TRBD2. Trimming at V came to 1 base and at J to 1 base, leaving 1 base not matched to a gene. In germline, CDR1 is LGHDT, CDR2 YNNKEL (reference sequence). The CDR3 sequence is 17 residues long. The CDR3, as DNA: TGTGCCAGCAGCCAAGGGGGACTAGCGGGGAACACCGGGGAGCTGTTTTTT. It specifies CASSQGGLAGNTGELFF.

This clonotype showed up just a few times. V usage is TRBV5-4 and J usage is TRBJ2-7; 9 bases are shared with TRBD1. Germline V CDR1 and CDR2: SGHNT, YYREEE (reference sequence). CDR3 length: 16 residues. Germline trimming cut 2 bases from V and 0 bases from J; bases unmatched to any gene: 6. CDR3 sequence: CASSLPGTGISYEQYF. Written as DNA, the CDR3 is TGTGCCAGCAGCTTACCCGGGACAGGGATCTCCTACGAGCAGTACTTC.

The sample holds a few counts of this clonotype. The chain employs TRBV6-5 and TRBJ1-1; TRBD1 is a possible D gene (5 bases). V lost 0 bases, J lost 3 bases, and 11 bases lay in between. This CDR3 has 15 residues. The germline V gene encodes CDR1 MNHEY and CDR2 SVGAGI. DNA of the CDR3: TGTGCCAGCAGTTACTCGACGGGGGAACACACTGAAGCTTTCTTT. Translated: CASSYSTGEHTEAFF.

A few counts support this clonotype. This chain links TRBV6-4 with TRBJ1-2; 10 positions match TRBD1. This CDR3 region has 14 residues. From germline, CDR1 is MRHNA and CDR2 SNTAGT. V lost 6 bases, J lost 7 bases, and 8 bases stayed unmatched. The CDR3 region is CASSPTGTGAGYTF. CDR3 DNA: TGTGCCAGCAGCCCCACCGGGACAGGGGCTGGCTACACCTTC.

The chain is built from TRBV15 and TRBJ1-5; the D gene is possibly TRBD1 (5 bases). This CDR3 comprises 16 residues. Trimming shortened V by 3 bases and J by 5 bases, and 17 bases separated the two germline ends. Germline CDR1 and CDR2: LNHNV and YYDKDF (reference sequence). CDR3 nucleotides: TGTGCCACCAGCAGTGACGGGACTCAAGGGGATCAGCCCCAGCATTTT. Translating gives CATSSDGTQGDQPQHF.

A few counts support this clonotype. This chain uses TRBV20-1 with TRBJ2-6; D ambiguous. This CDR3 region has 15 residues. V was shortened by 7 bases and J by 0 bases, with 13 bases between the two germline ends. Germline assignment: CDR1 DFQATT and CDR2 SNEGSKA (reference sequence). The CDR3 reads CSVPEVYSGANVLTF. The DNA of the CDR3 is TGCAGTGTCCCCGAGGTCTACTCTGGGGCCAACGTCCTGACTTTC.

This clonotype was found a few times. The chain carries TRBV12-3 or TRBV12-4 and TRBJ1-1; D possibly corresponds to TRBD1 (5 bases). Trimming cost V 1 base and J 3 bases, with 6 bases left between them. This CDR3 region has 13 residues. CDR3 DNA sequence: TGTGCCAGCAGTTTAGTGGGGGACACTGAAGCTTTCTTT. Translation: CASSLVGDTEAFF.

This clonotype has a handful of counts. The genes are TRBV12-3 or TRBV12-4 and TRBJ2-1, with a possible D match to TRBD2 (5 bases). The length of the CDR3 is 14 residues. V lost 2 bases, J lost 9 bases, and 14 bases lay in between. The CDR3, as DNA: TGTGCCAGCAGTTTAAATGGGAGAATGGGTGAGCAGTTCTTC. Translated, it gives CASSLNGRMGEQFF.

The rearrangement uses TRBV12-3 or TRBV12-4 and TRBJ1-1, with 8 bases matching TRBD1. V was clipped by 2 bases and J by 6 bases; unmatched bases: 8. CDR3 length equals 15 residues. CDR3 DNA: TGTGCCAGCAGTTTATTCACAGGGGGTTACTCTGAAGCTTTCTTT. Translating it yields CASSLFTGGYSEAFF.

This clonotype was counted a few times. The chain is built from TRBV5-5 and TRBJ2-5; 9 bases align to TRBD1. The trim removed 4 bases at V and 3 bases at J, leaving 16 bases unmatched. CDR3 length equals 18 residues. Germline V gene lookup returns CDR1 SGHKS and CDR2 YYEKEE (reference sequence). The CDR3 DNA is TGTGCCAGCAGCCCCGCCGGGACAGGGCCTTCATTTAAAGAGACCCAGTACTTC. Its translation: CASSPAGTGPSFKETQYF.

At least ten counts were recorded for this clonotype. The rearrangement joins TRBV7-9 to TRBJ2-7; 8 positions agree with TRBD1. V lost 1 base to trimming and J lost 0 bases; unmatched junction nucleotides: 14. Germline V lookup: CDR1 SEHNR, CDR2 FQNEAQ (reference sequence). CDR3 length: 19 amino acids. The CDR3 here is CASSLDSASGQASSYEQYF. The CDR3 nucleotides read TGTGCCAGCAGCTTAGATTCCGCCTCGGGACAGGCTAGCTCCTACGAGCAGTACTTC.

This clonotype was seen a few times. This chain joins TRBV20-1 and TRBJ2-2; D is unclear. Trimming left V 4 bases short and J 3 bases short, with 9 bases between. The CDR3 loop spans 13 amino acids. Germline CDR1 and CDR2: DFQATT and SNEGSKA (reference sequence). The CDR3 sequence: CSATQVDTGELFF. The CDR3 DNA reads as TGCAGTGCTACCCAAGTGGACACCGGGGAGCTGTTTTTT.

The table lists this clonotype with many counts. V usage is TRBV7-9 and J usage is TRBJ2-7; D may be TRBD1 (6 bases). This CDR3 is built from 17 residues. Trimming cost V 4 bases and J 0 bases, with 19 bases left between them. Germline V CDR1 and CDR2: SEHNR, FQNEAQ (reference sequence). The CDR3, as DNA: TGTGCCAGCAGCTCGGCCTTGGACAGACATAGCTCCTACGAGCAGTACTTC. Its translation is CASSSALDRHSSYEQYF.

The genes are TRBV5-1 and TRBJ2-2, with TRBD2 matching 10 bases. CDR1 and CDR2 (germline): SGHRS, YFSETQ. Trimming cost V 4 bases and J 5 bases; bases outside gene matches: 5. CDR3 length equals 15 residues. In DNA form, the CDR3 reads TGCGCCAGCAGCCCGACTAGCGGGTATACCGGGGAGCTGTTTTTT. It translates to CASSPTSGYTGELFF.

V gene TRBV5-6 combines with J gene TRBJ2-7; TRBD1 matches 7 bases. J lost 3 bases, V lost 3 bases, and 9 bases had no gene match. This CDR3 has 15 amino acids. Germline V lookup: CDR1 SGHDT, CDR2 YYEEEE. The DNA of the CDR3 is TGTGCCAGCAGCTCGCCGGGGACAGCCATCTACGAGCAGTACTTC. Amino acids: CASSSPGTAIYEQYF.

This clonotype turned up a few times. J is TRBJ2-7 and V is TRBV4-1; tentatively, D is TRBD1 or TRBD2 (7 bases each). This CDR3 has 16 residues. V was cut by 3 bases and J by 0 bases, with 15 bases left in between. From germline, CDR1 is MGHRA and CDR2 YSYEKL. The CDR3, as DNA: TGCGCCAGCAGCCATTTCGACAGGGAGGGCTCCTACGAGCAGTACTTC. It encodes CASSHFDREGSYEQYF.

The DNA for the CDR3 is TGCGCCAGCAAATCGACAGTTGGAAACACCATATATTTT. Translating it yields CASKSTVGNTIYF. The chain recombines TRBV4-1 with TRBJ1-3; D possibly corresponds to TRBD1 (5 bases). Trimming stripped 7 bases from V and 3 bases from J, with 10 bases between. In germline, CDR1 is MGHRA, CDR2 YSYEKL. There are 13 residues in the CDR3.

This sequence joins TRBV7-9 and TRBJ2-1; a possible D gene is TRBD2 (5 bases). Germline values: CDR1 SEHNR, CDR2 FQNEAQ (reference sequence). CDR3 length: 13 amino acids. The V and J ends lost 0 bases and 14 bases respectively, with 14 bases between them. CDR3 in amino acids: CASSLAEARDKFF. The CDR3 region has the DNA TGTGCCAGCAGCTTAGCGGAGGCTCGCGACAAGTTCTTC.

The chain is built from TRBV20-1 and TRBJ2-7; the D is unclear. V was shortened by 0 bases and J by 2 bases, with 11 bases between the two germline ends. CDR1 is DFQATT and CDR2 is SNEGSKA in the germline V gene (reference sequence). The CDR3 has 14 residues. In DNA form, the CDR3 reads TGCAGTGCTAGAGAAGGTCCAAGAGCCTACGAGCAGTACTTC. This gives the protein CSAREGPRAYEQYF.

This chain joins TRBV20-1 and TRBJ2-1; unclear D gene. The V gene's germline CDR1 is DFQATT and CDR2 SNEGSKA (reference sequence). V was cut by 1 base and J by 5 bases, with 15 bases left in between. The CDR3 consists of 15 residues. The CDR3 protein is CSARGYQPSDNEQFF. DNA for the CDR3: TGCAGTGCTAGAGGCTACCAGCCTTCAGACAATGAGCAGTTCTTC.

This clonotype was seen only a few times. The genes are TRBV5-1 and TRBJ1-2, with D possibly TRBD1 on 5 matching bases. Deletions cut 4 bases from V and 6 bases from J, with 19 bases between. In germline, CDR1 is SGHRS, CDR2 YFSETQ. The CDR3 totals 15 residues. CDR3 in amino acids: CASSLGIGAGHGYTF. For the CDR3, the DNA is TGCGCCAGCAGCCTGGGAATAGGGGCAGGACATGGCTACACCTTC.

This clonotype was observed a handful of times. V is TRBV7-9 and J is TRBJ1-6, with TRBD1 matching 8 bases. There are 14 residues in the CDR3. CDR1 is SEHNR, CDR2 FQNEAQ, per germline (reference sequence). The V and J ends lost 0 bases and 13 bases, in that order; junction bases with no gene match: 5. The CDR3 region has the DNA TGTGCCAGCAGCTTAGCCGACAGGGGTAGGCCCCTCCACTTT. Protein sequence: CASSLADRGRPLHF.

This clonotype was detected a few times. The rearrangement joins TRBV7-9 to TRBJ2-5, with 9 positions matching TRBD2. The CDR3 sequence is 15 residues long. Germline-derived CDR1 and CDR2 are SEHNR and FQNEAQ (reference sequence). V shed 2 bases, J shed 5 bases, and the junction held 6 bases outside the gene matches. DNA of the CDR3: TGTGCCAGCAGCTTAATCGATACTAGCGGGGAGACCCAGTACTTC. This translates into CASSLIDTSGETQYF.

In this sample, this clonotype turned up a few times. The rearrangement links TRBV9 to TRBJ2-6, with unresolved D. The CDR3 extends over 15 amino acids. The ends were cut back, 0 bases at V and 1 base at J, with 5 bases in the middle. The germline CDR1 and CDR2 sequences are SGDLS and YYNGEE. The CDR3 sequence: CASSVEGSGANVLTF. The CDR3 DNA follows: TGTGCCAGCAGCGTAGAAGGGTCTGGGGCCAACGTCCTGACTTTC.

The CDR3 DNA reads TGCGCCAGCAGCCCTTCCTCCAGGCCTATAGCCAAAAACATTCAGTACTTC. Its protein product is CASSPSSRPIAKNIQYF. The chain combines TRBV4-1 with TRBJ2-4, with unresolved D. Germline loops: CDR1 MGHRA, CDR2 YSYEKL. The CDR3 runs 17 residues. The V gene lost 4 bases and the J gene lost 0 bases, with 16 bases spanning the gap.

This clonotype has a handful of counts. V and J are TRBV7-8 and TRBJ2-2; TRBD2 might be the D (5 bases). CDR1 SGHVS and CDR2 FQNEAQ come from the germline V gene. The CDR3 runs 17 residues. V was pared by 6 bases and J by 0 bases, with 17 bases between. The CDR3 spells CASSLHPSGANTGELFF. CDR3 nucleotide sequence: TGTGCCAGCAGTTTACACCCCAGCGGCGCGAACACCGGGGAGCTGTTTTTT.

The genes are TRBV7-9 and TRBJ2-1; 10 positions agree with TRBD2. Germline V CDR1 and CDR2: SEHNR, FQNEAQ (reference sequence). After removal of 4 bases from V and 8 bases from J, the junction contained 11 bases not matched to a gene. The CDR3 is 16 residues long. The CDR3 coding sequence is TGTGCCAGCAGCTGGCTTAGCGGGAGGAGTAGGGATGAGCAGTTCTTC. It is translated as CASSWLSGRSRDEQFF.

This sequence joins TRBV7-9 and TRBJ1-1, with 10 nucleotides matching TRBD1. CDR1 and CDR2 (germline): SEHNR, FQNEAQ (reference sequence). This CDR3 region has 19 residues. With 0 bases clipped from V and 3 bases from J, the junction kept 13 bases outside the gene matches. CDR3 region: CASSLAPTGTGDSDTEAFF. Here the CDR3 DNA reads TGTGCCAGCAGCTTAGCCCCCACCGGGACAGGGGATTCGGACACTGAAGCTTTCTTT.

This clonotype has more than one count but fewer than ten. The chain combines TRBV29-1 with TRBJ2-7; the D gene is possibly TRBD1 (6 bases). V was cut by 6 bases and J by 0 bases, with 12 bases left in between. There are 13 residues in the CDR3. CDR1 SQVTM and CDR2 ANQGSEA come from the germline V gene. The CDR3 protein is CSVRQVSSYEQYF. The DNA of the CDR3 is TGCAGCGTCCGACAGGTTAGCTCCTACGAGCAGTACTTC.

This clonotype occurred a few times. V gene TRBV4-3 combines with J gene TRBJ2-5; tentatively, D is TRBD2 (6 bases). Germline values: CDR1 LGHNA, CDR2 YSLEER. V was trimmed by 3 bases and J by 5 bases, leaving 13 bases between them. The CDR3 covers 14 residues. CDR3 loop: CASSQGLFRETQYF. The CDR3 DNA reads TGCGCCAGCAGCCAGGGACTGTTCCGGGAGACCCAGTACTTC.

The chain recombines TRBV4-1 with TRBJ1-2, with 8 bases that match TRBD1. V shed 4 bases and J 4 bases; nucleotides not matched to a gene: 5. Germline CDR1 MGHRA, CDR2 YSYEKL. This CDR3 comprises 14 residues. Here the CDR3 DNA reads TGCGCCAGCAGCCGAGGGACAGGCGGCTATGGCTACACCTTC. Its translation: CASSRGTGGYGYTF.